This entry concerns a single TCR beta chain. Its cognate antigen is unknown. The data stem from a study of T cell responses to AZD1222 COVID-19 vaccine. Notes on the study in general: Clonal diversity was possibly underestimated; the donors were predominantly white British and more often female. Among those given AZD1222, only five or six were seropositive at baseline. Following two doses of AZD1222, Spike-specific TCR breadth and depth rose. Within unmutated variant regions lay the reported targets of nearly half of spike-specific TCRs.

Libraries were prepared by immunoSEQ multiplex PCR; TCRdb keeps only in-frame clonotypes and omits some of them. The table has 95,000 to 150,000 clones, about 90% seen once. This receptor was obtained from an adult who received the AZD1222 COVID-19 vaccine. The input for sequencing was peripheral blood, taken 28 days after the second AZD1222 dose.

The CDR3 reads CASSQSGTGAFQNQPQHF. In nucleotides, the CDR3 is TGTGCCAGCAGCCAGTCCGGGACAGGGGCCTTTCAAAATCAGCCCCAGCATTTT. The chain combines TRBV4-2 with TRBJ1-5; the match to TRBD1 covers 10 bases. Germline CDR1 and CDR2: LGHNA and YNFKEQ. J was trimmed by 4 bases and V by 3 bases; bases with no gene match: 12. The CDR3 runs 18 residues.